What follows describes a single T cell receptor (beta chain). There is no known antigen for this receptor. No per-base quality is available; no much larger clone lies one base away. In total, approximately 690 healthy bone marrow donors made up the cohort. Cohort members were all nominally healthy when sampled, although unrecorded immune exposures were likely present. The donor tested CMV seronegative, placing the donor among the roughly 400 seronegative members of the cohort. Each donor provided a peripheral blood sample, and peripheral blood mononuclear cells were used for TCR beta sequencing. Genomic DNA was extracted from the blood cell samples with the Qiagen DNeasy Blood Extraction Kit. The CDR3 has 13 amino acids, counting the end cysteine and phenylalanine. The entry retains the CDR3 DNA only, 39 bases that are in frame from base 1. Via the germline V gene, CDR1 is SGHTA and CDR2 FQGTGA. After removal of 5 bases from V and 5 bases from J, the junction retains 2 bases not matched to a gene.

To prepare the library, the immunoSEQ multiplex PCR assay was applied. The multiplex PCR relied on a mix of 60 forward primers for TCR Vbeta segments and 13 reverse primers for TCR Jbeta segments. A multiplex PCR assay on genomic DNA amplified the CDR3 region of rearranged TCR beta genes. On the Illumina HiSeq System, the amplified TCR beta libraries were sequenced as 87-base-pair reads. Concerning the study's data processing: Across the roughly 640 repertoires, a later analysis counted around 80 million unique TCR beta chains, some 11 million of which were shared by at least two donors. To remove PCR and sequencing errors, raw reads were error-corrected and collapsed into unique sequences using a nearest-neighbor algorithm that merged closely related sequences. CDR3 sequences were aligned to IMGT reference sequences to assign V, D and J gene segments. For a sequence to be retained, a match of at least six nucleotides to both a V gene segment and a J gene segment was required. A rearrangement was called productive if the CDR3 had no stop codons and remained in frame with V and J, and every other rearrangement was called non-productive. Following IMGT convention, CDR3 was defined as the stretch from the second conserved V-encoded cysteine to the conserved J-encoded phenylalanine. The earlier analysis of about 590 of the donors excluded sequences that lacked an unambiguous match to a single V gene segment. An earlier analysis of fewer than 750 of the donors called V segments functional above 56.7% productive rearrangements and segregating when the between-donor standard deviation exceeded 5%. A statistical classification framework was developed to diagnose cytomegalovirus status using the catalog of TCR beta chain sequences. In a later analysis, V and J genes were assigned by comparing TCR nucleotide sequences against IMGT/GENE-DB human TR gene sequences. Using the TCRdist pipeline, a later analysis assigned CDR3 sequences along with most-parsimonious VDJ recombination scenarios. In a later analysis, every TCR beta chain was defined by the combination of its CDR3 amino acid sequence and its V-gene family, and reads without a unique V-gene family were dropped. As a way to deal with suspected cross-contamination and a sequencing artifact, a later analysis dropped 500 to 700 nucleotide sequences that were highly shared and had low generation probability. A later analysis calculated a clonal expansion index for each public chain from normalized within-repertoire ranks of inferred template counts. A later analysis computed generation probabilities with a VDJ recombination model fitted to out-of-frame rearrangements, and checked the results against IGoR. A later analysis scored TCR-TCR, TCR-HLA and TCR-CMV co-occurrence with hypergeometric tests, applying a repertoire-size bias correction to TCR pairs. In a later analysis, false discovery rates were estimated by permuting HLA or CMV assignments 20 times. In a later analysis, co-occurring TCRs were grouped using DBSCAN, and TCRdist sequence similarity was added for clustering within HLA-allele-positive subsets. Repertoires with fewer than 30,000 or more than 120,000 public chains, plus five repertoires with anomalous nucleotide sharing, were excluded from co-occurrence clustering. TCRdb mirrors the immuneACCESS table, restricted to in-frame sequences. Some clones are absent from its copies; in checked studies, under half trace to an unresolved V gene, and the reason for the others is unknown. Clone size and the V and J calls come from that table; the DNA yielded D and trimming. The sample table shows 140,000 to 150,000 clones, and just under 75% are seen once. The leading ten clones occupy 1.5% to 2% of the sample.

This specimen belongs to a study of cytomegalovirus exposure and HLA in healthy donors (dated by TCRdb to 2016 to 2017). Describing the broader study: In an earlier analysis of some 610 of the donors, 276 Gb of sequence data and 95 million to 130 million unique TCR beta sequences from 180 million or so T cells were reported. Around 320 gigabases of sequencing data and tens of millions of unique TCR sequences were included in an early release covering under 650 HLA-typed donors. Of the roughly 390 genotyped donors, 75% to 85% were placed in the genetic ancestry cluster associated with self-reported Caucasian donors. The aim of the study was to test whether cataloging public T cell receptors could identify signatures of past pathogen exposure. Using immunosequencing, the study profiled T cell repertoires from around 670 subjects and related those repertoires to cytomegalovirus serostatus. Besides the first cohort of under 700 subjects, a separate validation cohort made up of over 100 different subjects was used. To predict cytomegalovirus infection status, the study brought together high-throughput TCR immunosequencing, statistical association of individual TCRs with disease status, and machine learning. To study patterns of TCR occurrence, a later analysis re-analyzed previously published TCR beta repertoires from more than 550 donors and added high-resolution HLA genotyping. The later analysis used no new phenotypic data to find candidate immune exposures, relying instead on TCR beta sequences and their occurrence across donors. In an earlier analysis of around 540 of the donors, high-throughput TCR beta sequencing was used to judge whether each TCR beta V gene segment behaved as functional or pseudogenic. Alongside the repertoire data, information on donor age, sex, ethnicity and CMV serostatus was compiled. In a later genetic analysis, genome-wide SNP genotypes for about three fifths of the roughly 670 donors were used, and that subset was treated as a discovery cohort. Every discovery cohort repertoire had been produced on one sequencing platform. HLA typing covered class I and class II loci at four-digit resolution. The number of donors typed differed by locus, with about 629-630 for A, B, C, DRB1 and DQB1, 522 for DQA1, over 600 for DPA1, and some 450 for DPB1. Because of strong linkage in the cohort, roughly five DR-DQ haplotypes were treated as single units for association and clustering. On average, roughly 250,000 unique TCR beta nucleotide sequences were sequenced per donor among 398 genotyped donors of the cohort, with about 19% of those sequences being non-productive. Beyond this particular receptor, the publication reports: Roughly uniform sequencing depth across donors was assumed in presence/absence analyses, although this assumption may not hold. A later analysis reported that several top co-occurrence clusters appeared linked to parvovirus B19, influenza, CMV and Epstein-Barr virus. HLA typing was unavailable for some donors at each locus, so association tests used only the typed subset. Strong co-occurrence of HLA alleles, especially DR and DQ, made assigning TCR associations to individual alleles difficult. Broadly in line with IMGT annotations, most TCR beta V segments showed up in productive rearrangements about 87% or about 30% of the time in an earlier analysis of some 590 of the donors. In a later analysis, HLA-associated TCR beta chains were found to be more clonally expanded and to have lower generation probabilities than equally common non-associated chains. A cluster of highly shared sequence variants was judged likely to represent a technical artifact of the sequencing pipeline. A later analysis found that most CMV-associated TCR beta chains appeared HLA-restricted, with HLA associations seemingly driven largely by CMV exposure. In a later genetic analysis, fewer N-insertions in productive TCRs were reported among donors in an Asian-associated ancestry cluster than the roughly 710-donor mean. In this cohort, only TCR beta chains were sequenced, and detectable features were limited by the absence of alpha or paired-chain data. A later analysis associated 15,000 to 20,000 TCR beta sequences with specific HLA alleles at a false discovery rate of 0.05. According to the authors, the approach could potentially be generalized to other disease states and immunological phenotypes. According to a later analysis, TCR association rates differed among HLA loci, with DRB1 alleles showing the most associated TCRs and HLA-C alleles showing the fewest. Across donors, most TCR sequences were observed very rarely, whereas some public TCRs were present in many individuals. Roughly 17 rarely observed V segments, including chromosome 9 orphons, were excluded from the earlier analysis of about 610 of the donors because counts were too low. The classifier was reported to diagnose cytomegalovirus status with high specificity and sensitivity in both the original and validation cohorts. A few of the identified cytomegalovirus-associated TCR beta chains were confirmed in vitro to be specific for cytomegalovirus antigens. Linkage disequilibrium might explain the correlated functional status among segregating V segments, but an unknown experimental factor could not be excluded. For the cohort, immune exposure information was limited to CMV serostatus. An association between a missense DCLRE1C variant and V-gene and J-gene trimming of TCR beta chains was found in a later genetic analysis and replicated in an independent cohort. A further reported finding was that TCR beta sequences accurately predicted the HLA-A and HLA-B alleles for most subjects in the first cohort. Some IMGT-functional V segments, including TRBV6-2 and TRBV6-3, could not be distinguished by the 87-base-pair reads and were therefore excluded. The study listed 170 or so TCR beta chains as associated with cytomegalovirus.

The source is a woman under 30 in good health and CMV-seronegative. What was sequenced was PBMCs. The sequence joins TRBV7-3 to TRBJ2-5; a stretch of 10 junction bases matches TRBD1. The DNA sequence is TGTGCCAGCAGCCTGGACAGGGGGGAGACCCAGTACTTC. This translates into CASSLDRGETQYF.